A selection of T cell receptor beta chains follows, all from one sample in a study of monozygotic twins with inflammatory bowel disease. Using the 5' RACE reads, TCRdb records one entry per CDR3 protein without DNA. Listed are about 330,000 distinct CDR3 sequences; under 2.5% falls within the top ten. Specimen: blood. These receptors all stem from a human donor with ulcerative colitis or Crohn's disease, or a healthy co-twin of an affected twin (not recorded which). Both conserved end residues are part of each CDR3.

J gene,V gene,CDR3 protein
TRBJ2-1,TRBV7-9,CASTLGTPGEQFF
TRBJ1-1,TRBV28,CASSLWRRNTEAFF
TRBJ2-1,TRBV5-1,CASIGGQGNNEQFF
TRBJ2-7,TRBV5-1,CASSLARGTGMYEQYF
TRBJ2-1,TRBV10-3,CAIGQGQSYNEQFF
TRBJ2-3,TRBV30,CAWRAGTGVGTDTQYF
TRBJ2-2,TRBV6-2/TRBV6-3,CASSYEGENTGELFF
TRBJ2-5,TRBV3-1,CASSPPRILAGEEETQYF
TRBJ2-1,TRBV2,CASSPPGREGFF
TRBJ2-1,TRBV5-1,CASSLVSRGPPNEQFF
TRBJ1-1,TRBV20-1,CSARDKGHFEAFF
TRBJ2-7,TRBV7-2,CASSWGQSYEQYF
TRBJ1-6,TRBV7-2,CASSYYTSYSPLHF
TRBJ2-5,TRBV4-2,CASSLEQDPYQETQYF
TRBJ2-3,TRBV6-6,CASAAGMRTDTQYF
TRBJ1-5,TRBV10-3,CAISEGTGAQPQHF
TRBJ1-5,TRBV20-1,CSASTGVRSNQPQHF
TRBJ2-1,TRBV7-9,CASSPGAAYNEQFF
TRBJ2-5,TRBV28,CASSSPRSRETQYF
TRBJ2-6,TRBV7-9,CASTLSGGSGANVLTF
TRBJ2-3,TRBV5-1,CASSPELAGSTDTQYF
TRBJ2-1,TRBV6-5,CASSYSKVPYNEQFF
TRBJ2-1,TRBV28,CASSGGLRGNEQFF
TRBJ1-1,TRBV9,CASSPTEVFEDFF
TRBJ1-3,TRBV18,CASSRVVASGNTIYF
TRBJ2-1,TRBV29-1,CSVDGGSGSSYNEQFF
TRBJ2-5,TRBV5-4,CASSLGAGQGRAGAQYF
TRBJ2-2,TRBV20-1,CSAAAGGTGELFF
TRBJ2-1,TRBV20-1,CSARDIGSGHNEQFF
TRBJ1-2,TRBV5-1,CASSFSAGTDGYTF
TRBJ2-7,TRBV10-1,CASSERLAGYEQYF
TRBJ2-4,TRBV23-1,CASSPASGGLAKNIQYF
TRBJ2-2,TRBV7-6,CASSLERTSTGELFF
TRBJ2-3,TRBV7-8,CASSLNMLARPDTQYF
TRBJ2-7,TRBV10-1,CASSESTDGLYEQYF
TRBJ1-2,TRBV28,CASSLGGTLPGGYTF
TRBJ2-5,TRBV5-5,CASSPGWEEETQYF
TRBJ2-2,TRBV6-1,CASRRATAPLNTGELFF
TRBJ1-2,TRBV11-2,CASSLFVGQGANYGYTF
TRBJ1-1,TRBV13,CASSLSGPTLRNTEAFF